This TCR beta chain was sequenced for a study of response to subunit inactivated influenza vaccine. Study-level results: Few new T cells, the authors suggested, are recruited by each seasonal influenza vaccination.

This clonotype was seen at least ten times. The antigen is unknown. Using its own MiXCR run on the RT-PCR reads, TCRdb lists one record per CDR3 protein. The sample includes about 520,000 distinct CDR3 sequences, over 9.5% of them seen just once. This specimen consisted of PBMCs from blood, obtained roughly 46 days after vaccination. This TCR was sampled from a man aged 50 to 59 who received an inactivated influenza vaccine.

Here the CDR3 DNA reads TGTGCCAGCAGCTTAGGGGACTATGGCTACACCTTC. This codes for CASSLGDYGYTF. The chain recombines TRBV7-9 with TRBJ1-2; D unresolved. The V gene lost 1 base and the J gene lost 3 bases, with 3 bases spanning the gap. Germline lookup yields CDR1 SEHNR and CDR2 FQNEAQ (reference sequence). The CDR3 covers 12 residues. Complete variable domain (other parts from reference TRBV7-9 and TRBJ1-2): DTGVSQNPRHKITKRGQNVTFRCDPISEHNRLYWYRQTLGQGPEFLTYFQNEAQLEKSRLLSDRFSAERPKGSFSTLEIQRTEQGDSAMYLCASSLGDYGYTFGSGTRLTVV.